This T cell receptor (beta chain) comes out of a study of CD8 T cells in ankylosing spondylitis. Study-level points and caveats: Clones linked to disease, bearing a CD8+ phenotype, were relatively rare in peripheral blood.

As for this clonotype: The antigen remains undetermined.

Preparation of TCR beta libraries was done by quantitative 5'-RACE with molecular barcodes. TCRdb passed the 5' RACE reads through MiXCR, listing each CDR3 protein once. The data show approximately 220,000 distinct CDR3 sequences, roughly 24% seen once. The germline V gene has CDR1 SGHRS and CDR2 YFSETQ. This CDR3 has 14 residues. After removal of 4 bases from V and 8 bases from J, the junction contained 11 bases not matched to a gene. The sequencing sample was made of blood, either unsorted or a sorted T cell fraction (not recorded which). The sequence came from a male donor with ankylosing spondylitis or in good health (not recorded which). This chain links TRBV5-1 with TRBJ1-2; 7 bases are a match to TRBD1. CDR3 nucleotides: TGCGCCAGCAGCATGCAACAGGGGTCTTGGGGCTACACCTTC. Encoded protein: CASSMQQGSWGYTF.